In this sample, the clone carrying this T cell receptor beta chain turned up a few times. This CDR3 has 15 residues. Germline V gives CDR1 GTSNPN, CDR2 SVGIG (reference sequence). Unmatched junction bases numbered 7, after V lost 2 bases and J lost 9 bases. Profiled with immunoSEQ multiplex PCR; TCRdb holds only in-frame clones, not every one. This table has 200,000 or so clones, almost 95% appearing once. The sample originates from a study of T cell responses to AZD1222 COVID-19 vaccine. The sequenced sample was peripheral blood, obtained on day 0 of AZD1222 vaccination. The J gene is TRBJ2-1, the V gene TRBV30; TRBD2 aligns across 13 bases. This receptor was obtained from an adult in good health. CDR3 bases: TGTGCCTGGAGTTACGGACTAGCGGGAGAGGCTGAGCAGTTCTTC. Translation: CAWSYGLAGEAEQFF.